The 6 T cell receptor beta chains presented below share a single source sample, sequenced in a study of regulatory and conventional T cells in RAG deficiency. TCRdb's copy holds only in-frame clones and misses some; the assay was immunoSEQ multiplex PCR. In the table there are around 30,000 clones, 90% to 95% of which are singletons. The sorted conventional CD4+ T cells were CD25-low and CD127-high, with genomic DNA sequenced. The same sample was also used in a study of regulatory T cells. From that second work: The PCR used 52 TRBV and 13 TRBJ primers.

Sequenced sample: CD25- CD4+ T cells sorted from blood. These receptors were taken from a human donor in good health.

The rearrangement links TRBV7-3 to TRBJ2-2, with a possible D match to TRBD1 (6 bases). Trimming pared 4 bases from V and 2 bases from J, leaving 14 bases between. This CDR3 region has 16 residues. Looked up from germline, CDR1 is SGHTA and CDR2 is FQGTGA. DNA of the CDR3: TGTGCCAGCAGCTCCGCTCCGACAGGAAACACCGGGGAGCTGTTTTTT. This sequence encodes CASSSAPTGNTGELFF.

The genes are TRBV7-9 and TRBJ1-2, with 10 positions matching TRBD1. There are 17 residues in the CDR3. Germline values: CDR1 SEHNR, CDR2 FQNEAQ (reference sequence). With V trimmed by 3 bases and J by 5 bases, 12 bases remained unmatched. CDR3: CASSFLGQGEINYGYTF. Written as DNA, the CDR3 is TGTGCCAGCAGCTTTCTAGGACAGGGGGAAATCAATTATGGCTACACCTTC.

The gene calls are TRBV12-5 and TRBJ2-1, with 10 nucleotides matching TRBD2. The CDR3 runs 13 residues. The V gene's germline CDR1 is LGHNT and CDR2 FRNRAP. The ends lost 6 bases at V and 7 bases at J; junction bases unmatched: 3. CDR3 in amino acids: CASGPLAGNEQFF. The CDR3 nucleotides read TGTGCTAGTGGCCCACTAGCGGGAAATGAGCAGTTCTTC. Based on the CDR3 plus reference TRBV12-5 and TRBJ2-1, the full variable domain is DARVTQTPRHKVTEMGQEVTMRCQPILGHNTVFWYRQTMMQGLELLAYFRNRAPLDDSGMPKDRFSAEMPDATLATLKIQPSEPRDSAVYFCASGPLAGNEQFFGPGTRLTVL.

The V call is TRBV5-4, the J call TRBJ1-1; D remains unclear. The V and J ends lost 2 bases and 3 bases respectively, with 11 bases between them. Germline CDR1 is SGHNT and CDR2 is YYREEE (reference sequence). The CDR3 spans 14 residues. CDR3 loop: CASSLDTRDTEAFF. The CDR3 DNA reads TGTGCCAGCAGCTTAGACACGAGGGACACTGAAGCTTTCTTT.

The CDR3 DNA reads as TGTGCCAGCAGCCCGACAGGGCCCTATGGCTACACCTTC. This codes for CASSPTGPYGYTF. This chain joins TRBV7-3 and TRBJ1-2; 7 bases align to TRBD1. Germline V gives CDR1 SGHTA, CDR2 FQGTGA. The CDR3 has 13 residues. Losses at the gene ends were 5 bases for V and 4 bases for J; bases not matched to a gene: 4.

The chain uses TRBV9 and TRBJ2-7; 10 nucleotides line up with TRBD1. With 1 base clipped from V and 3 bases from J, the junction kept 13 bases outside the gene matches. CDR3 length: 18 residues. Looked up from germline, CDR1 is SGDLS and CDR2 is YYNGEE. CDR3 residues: CASSVSAMTGGDYYEQYF. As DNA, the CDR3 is TGTGCCAGCAGCGTATCCGCAATGACAGGGGGCGATTACTACGAGCAGTACTTC.